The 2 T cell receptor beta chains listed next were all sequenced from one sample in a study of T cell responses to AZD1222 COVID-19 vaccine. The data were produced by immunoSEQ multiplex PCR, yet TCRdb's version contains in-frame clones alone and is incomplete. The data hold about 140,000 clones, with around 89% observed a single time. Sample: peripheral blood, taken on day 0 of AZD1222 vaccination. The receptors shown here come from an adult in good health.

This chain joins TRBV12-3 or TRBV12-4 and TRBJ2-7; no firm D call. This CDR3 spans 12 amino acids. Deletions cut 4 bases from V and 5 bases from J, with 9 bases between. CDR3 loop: CASSYGWDEQYF. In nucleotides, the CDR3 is TGTGCCAGCAGTTATGGGTGGGACGAGCAGTACTTC.

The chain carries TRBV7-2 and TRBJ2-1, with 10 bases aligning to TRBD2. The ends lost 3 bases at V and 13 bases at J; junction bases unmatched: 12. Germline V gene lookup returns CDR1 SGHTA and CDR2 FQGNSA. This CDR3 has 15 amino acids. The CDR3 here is CASSFLAGVSLEQFF. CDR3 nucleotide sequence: TGTGCCAGCAGCTTTCTAGCGGGGGTCTCCTTGGAACAGTTCTTC.